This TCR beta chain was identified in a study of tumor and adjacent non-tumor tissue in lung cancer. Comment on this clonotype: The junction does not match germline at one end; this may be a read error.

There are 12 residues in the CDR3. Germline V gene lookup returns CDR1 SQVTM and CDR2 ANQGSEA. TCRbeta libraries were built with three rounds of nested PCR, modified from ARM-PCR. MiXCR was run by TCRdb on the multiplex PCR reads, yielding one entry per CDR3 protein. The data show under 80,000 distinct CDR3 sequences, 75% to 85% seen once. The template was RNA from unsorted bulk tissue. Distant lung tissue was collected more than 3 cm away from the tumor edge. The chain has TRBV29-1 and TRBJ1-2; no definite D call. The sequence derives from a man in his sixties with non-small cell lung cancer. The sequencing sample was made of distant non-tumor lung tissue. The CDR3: CSVEEKGDGYTF. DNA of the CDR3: TGCAGTGTTGAAGAAAAGGGAGATGGCTACACCTTC.